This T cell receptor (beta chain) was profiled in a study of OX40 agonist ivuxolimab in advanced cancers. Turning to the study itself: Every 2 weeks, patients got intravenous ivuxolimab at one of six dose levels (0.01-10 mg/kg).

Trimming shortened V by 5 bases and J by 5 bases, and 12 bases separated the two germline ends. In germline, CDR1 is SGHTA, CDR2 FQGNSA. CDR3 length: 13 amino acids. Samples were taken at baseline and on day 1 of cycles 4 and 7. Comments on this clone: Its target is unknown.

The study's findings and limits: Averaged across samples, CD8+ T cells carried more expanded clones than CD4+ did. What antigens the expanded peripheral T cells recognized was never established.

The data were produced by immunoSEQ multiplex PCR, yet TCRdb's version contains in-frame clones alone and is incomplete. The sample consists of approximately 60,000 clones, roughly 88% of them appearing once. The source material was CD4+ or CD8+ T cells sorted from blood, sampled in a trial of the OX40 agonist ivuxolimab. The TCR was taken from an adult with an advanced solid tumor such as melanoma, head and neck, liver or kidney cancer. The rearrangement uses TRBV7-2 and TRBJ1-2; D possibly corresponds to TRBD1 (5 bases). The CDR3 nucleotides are TGTGCCAGCAGCCCCGACAGAACATATGGCTACACCTTC. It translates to CASSPDRTYGYTF.